This T cell receptor beta chain was sequenced for a study of cytomegalovirus exposure and HLA in healthy donors (dated by TCRdb to 2016 to 2017). Regarding the study in general: According to an earlier analysis of several hundred of the donors, about 170 million T cells yielded 100 million or so unique TCR beta sequences and about 300 Gb of sequence data. The study profiled the T cell repertoires of hundreds of subjects by immunosequencing and related them to cytomegalovirus serostatus. A later analysis re-analyzed previously published TCR beta repertoires from 500 to 700 donors and added high-resolution HLA genotyping to study TCR occurrence patterns. Typing coverage varied by locus: 629-630 donors for A, B, C, DRB1 and DQB1; 522 for DQA1; nearly 610 for DPA1; more than 450 for DPB1. The study aimed to test whether signatures of past pathogen exposure could be identified by cataloging public T cell receptors. Genome-wide SNP genotypes for about 60% of the roughly 670 donors were used in a later genetic analysis, which treated that subset as a discovery cohort. To decide whether each TCR beta V gene segment behaved as functional or pseudogenic, an earlier analysis of some 540 of the donors relied on high-throughput TCR beta sequencing. Donor age, sex, ethnicity and CMV serostatus were compiled together with the repertoire data. An early release that covered 640 HLA-typed donors contained approximately 300 gigabases of sequencing data and 75 million to 100 million unique TCR sequences. Across approximately 400 genotyped donors of the cohort, an average of about 240,000 unique TCR beta nucleotide sequences per donor were sequenced, and around 19% of those sequences were non-productive. Every repertoire in the discovery cohort had been generated on one and the same sequencing platform. Rather than using new phenotypic data, the later analysis identified candidate immune exposures from TCR beta sequences and from how often those sequences occurred across donors. HLA typing covered class I and class II loci at four-digit resolution. To predict cytomegalovirus infection status, the study combined high-throughput TCR immunosequencing, statistical association of individual TCRs with disease status, and machine learning. Besides the first cohort of approximately 670 subjects, a separate validation cohort made up of roughly 120 different subjects was used. Roughly 5 DR-DQ haplotypes were handled as single units for association and clustering, since linkage in the cohort was strong. Of the 398 genotyped donors, over 80% were placed in the genetic ancestry cluster associated with self-reported Caucasian donors. Overall study outcomes, separate from this receptor: The earlier analysis of around 600 of the donors excluded approximately 15 rarely observed V segments, including chromosome 9 orphons, because counts were too low. When HLA alleles, especially DR and DQ, strongly co-occurred, attributing TCR associations to individual alleles was difficult. For the cohort, immune exposure information was limited to CMV serostatus. In the study, around 160 TCR beta chains were listed as associated with cytomegalovirus. Three of the identified cytomegalovirus-associated TCR beta chains were confirmed in vitro to be specific for cytomegalovirus antigens. In a later analysis, several top co-occurrence clusters were reported to appear linked to parvovirus B19, influenza, CMV and Epstein-Barr virus. According to a later genetic analysis, donors in an Asian-associated ancestry cluster had fewer N-insertions in productive TCRs than the approximately 610-donor mean. V-gene and J-gene trimming of TCR beta chains was associated with a missense DCLRE1C variant in a later genetic analysis, and the association was replicated in an independent cohort. Most TCR sequences were seen in very few donors, while some public TCRs were found in many individuals. A later analysis found that HLA-associated TCR beta chains were more clonally expanded and had lower generation probabilities than equally common non-associated chains. Sequencing depth was assumed to be roughly uniform across donors in the presence/absence analyses, though that assumption may not hold. The authors suggested that the approach could potentially be extended to other disease states and immunological phenotypes. Linkage disequilibrium might explain the correlated functional status among segregating V segments, but an unknown experimental factor could not be ruled out. HLA typing was unavailable for some donors at each locus, so association tests used only the typed subset. Most CMV-associated TCR beta chains appeared to be HLA-restricted in a later analysis, and the HLA associations seemed to be driven largely by CMV exposure. Because the 87-base-pair reads could not distinguish some IMGT-functional V segments, including TRBV6-2 and TRBV6-3, those segments were excluded. A further reported finding was that TCR beta sequences accurately predicted the HLA-A and HLA-B alleles for most subjects in the first cohort. Specific HLA alleles were associated with 15,000 to 20,000 TCR beta sequences at a false discovery rate of 0.05 in a later analysis. In a later analysis, TCR association rates were found to vary across HLA loci, with the most associated TCRs seen for DRB1 alleles and the fewest for HLA-C alleles. A cluster of highly shared sequence variants was judged likely to represent a technical artifact of the sequencing pipeline. In an earlier analysis of a few hundred of the donors, most TCR beta V segments were observed in productive rearrangements about 90% or about 30% of the time, broadly matching IMGT annotations. The classifier was reported to diagnose cytomegalovirus status with high specificity and sensitivity in both the original cohort and the validation cohort. In this cohort, only TCR beta chains were sequenced, and detectable features were limited by the absence of alpha or paired-chain data.

Concerning this clone itself: Its recognized antigen is unknown. The conserved final phenylalanine or tryptophan is absent from the CDR3, which likely points to a read error.

The method was the immunoSEQ multiplex PCR assay. The multiplex PCR relied on a mix of 60 forward primers for TCR Vbeta segments and 13 reverse primers for TCR Jbeta segments. The CDR3 region of rearranged TCR beta genes was amplified from genomic DNA by a multiplex PCR assay. Amplified TCR beta libraries were sequenced as 87-base-pair reads on the Illumina HiSeq System. In the authors' own workflow: A later analysis tallied 70 million to 100 million unique TCR beta chains across the 700 or so repertoires, and about 12 million of those chains were shared by two or more donors. To remove PCR and sequencing errors, raw reads were error-corrected and collapsed into unique sequences using a nearest-neighbor algorithm that merged closely related sequences. Alignment of CDR3 sequences to IMGT reference sequences was used to assign V, D and J gene segments. For a sequence to be retained, at least a six-nucleotide match to both a V gene segment and a J gene segment was required. A rearrangement was called productive if the CDR3 had no stop codons and remained in frame with V and J, and every other rearrangement was called non-productive. Following IMGT convention, CDR3 was defined as the stretch from the second conserved V-encoded cysteine up to the conserved J-encoded phenylalanine. Sequences without an unambiguous match to a single V gene segment were excluded from the earlier analysis of 450 to 650 of the donors. An earlier analysis of fewer than 750 of the donors called V segments functional above 56.7% productive rearrangements and segregating when the between-donor standard deviation exceeded 5%. To diagnose cytomegalovirus status from the catalog of TCR beta chain sequences, a statistical classification framework was built. In a later analysis, V and J genes were assigned by comparing TCR nucleotide sequences against IMGT/GENE-DB human TR gene sequences. The TCRdist pipeline was used in a later analysis to assign CDR3 sequences and most-parsimonious VDJ recombination scenarios. In a later analysis, each TCR beta chain was defined by its CDR3 amino acid sequence together with its V-gene family, and reads without a unique V-gene family were excluded. As a way to deal with suspected cross-contamination and a sequencing artifact, a later analysis dropped 500 to 700 nucleotide sequences that were highly shared and had low generation probability. In a later analysis, a clonal expansion index for each public chain was calculated from normalized within-repertoire ranks of inferred template counts. In a later analysis, generation probabilities were computed with a VDJ recombination model fitted to out-of-frame rearrangements, and the resulting probabilities were checked against IGoR. A later analysis scored TCR-TCR, TCR-HLA and TCR-CMV co-occurrence with hypergeometric tests, applying a repertoire-size bias correction to TCR pairs. False discovery rates were estimated in a later analysis by permuting HLA or CMV assignments 20 times. In a later analysis, co-occurring TCRs were grouped using DBSCAN, with TCRdist sequence similarity added in when clustering inside HLA-allele-positive subsets. Co-occurrence clustering excluded repertoires with fewer than 30,000 or more than 120,000 public chains, plus five with anomalous nucleotide sharing. TCRdb carries this immuneACCESS record with in-frame sequences only. Its versions omit some clonotypes, under half of them owing to an unresolved V gene in the studies checked, with the rest unexplained. V and J calls plus clone size are reproduced from that table; the DNA served to infer D and trimming. In all, the sample holds about 270,000 clones, and roughly 89% of those were seen once. The ten most abundant clones make up around 4.2% of the sample.

The cohort consisted of more than 650 healthy bone marrow donors. All cohort members were sampled while nominally healthy, although unrecorded immune exposures were likely present. The donor was CMV seropositive and belonged to the group of about 290 seropositive cohort members. A peripheral blood sample was collected from each donor, and TCR beta sequencing was performed on peripheral blood mononuclear cells. The Qiagen DNeasy Blood Extraction Kit was used to extract genomic DNA from the blood cell samples. The CDR3 has 13 amino acids, counting both end residues. The read is trimmed to its CDR3 DNA, 39 bases read in frame from base 1. V is shortened by 5 bases, J by 3 bases, and the region joining them spans 11 bases. The germline V gene sets CDR1 to MDHEN and CDR2 to SYDVKM.

This TCR came from a man aged 35 to 55 in good health and CMV-seropositive. The rearranged segments are TRBV28 and TRBJ2-7, and TRBD1 may be the D gene, going by 6 matching bases. The sequenced material came from PBMCs. The CDR3 protein: CASSTTDSYEQYL. The nucleotide sequence reads TGTGCCAGCAGTACAACGGACAGCTACGAGCAGTACCTC.